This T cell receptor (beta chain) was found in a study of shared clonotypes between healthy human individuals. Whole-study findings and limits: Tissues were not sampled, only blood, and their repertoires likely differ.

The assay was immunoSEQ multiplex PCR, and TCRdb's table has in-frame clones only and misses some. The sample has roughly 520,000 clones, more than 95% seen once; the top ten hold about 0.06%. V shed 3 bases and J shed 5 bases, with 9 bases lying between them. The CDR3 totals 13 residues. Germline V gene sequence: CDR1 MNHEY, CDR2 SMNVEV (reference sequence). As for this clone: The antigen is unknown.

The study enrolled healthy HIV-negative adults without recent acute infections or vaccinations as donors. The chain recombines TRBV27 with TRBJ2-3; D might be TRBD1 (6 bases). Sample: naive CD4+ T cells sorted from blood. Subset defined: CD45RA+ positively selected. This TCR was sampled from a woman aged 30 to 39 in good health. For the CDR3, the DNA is TGTGCCAGCAGTTTCAGGGGCGTAGATACGCAGTATTTT. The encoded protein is CASSFRGVDTQYF.